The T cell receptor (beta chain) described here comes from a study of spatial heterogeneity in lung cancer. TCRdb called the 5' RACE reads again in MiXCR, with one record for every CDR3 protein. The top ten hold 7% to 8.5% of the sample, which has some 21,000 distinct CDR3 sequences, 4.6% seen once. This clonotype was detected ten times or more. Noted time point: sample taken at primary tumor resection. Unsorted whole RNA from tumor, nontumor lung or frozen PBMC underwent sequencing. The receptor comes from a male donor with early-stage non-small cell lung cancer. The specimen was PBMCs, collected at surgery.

CDR3 sequence (DNA): TGTGCCACCAGTGATTTACTTAGCGGCCGGTCCTACGAGCAGTACTTC. Its translation: CATSDLLSGRSYEQYF. J is TRBJ2-7 and V is TRBV24-1; D might be TRBD2 (6 bases). The germline V and J ends were trimmed by 1 base and 1 base, with 13 bases remaining between them. Germline CDR1 and CDR2: KGHDR and SFDVKD. The CDR3 consists of 16 residues.